Presented here are 13 T cell receptor beta chains from one specimen sequenced in a study of cytomegalovirus exposure and HLA in healthy donors. Researchers ran the PCR with 60 Vbeta and 13 Jbeta primers. Assay used: immunoSEQ multiplex PCR; TCRdb lists only in-frame clones, some missing. This sample has approximately 110,000 clones, with more than 75% found just once. Sequenced material: PBMCs. The receptors originated from a man aged 40-55 years in good health and CMV-seronegative.

The chain carries TRBV5-4 and TRBJ1-1; D perhaps matches TRBD1 (5 bases). Between the trimmed V and J ends, which lost 3 bases and 4 bases, there was a span of 10 bases. The CDR3 runs to 13 residues. CDR1 and CDR2 from the germline V gene are SGHNT and YYREEE (reference sequence). CDR3 loop: CASSYRGGTEAFF. The CDR3 DNA sequence: TGTGCCAGCAGCTATAGGGGTGGCACTGAAGCTTTCTTT.

With respect to this clone: At the DNA level, this CDR3 is encoded by other sequences in the same sample as well. The chain links TRBV7-3 to TRBJ2-3; D not resolved. Germline V gene sequence: CDR1 SGHTA, CDR2 FQGTGA. This CDR3 spans 16 amino acids. Between the trimmed V and J ends, which lost 2 bases and 4 bases, there was a span of 16 bases. The CDR3 here is CASSLRQTKDSDTQYF. CDR3 sequence (DNA): TGTGCCAGCAGCTTACGTCAGACCAAAGACTCAGATACGCAGTATTTT.

The J gene is TRBJ2-7, the V gene TRBV7-9; possibly TRBD2 for D (7 bases). Germline values: CDR1 SEHNR, CDR2 FQNEAQ (reference sequence). V gave up 7 bases and J gave up 0 bases, with 22 bases separating them. There are 17 residues in the CDR3. The CDR3 sequence: CASTFPQRGGSSYEQYF. In nucleotides, the CDR3 is TGTGCCAGCACTTTTCCCCAAAGGGGGGGAAGCTCCTACGAGCAGTACTTC.

The gene calls are TRBV7-2 and TRBJ2-7; perhaps TRBD2 as D (6 bases). The CDR3 runs 14 residues. V was shortened by 1 base and J by 3 bases, with 10 bases between the two germline ends. From germline, CDR1 is SGHTA and CDR2 FQGNSA. The CDR3 sequence: CASSLGGEDYEQYF. The CDR3 DNA reads TGTGCCAGCAGCTTAGGGGGGGAGGACTACGAGCAGTACTTC.

This clone was seen once. The CDR3 DNA is TGCGCCAGCAGCCCCAAGGAAGGGGGCCCCTATGGCTACACCTTC. It yields the protein CASSPKEGGPYGYTF. V and J are TRBV4-1 and TRBJ1-2; TRBD1 matches at 7 bases. This CDR3 region has 15 residues. Looked up from germline, CDR1 is MGHRA and CDR2 is YSYEKL. After removal of 4 bases from V and 4 bases from J, the junction contained 9 bases not matched to a gene.

The chain employs TRBV11-2 and TRBJ1-3, with 7 positions matching TRBD1. Germline CDR1 and CDR2: SGHAT and FQNNGV. Trimming at V came to 1 base and at J to 3 bases, leaving 0 bases not matched to a gene. This CDR3 has 14 residues. The CDR3 sequence is CASSLGDSGNTIYF. The CDR3 DNA sequence: TGTGCCAGCAGCTTAGGGGACAGTGGAAACACCATATATTTT.

The J gene is TRBJ1-6, the V gene TRBV12-2. TRBV12-2 is marked as a pseudogene. This CDR3 is built from 13 residues. Here the CDR3 DNA reads TGTGCAAGTCGCTTCTCGTCCCCGTCACCCCTCCACTTT. This sequence encodes CASRFSSPSPLHF.

V usage is TRBV7-6 and J usage is TRBJ2-7; D is undetermined. The CDR3 extends over 13 amino acids. The germline CDR1 and CDR2 sequences are SGHVS and FNYEAQ. The V end was cut by 4 bases, the J end by 5 bases, with 12 bases between. CDR3 DNA: TGTGCCAGCAGCTCGAGTCAGCGCGACGAGCAGTACTTC. Translated, it gives CASSSSQRDEQYF.

The rearrangement links TRBV19 to TRBJ2-3; D not resolved. Trimming stripped 1 base from V and 2 bases from J, with 16 bases between. Germline V gene lookup returns CDR1 LNHDA and CDR2 SQIVND (reference sequence). CDR3 length: 17 amino acids. The chain's CDR3 is CASSIGGLRSVTDTQYF. The CDR3, as DNA: TGTGCCAGTAGTATAGGCGGTCTTAGGTCAGTCACAGATACGCAGTATTTT. Supplemented by reference TRBV19 and TRBJ2-3, the full variable domain reads DGGITQSPKYLFRKEGQNVTLSCEQNLNHDAMYWYRQDPGQGLRLIYYSQIVNDFQKGDIAEGYSVSREKKESFPLTVTSAQKNPTAFYLCASSIGGLRSVTDTQYFGPGTRLTVL.

CDR3 residues: CASGWGGTEAFF. CDR3 nucleotide sequence: TGCGCCAGCGGGTGGGGGGGCACTGAAGCTTTCTTT. The gene calls are TRBV4-1 and TRBJ1-1; D may be TRBD1 (5 bases). The CDR3 consists of 12 residues. Germline CDR1 reads MGHRA; CDR2 reads YSYEKL. V lost 8 bases, J lost 4 bases, and 11 bases lay in between.

V usage is TRBV9 and J usage is TRBJ1-1; 11 bases fit TRBD1. Trimming took 0 bases from V and 5 from J; bases not matched to a gene: 6. The CDR3 is made up of 16 amino acids. CDR1 and CDR2 (germline): SGDLS, YYNGEE. The CDR3 region is CASSVGGTGGRTEAFF. The CDR3 nucleotides are TGTGCCAGCAGCGTAGGGGGGACAGGGGGAAGGACTGAAGCTTTCTTT.

The J gene is TRBJ2-5, the V gene TRBV6-5; D is unclear. CDR3 length: 14 residues. The V and J ends lost 0 bases and 5 bases respectively, with 10 bases between them. Germline loops: CDR1 MNHEY, CDR2 SVGAGI. CDR3 nucleotides: TGTGCCAGCAGTTACTCTCAATTGAGGGAGACCCAGTACTTC. This codes for CASSYSQLRETQYF.

The chain carries TRBV4-2 and TRBJ1-2; the D gene is possibly TRBD1 (6 bases). Germline CDR1 is LGHNA and CDR2 is YNFKEQ. The ends were cut back, 5 bases at V and 8 bases at J, with 9 bases in the middle. This CDR3 contains 11 residues. CDR3 nucleotide sequence: TGTGCCAGCAGCGGGGGGGGCGGCTACACCTTC. As protein: CASSGGGGYTF.